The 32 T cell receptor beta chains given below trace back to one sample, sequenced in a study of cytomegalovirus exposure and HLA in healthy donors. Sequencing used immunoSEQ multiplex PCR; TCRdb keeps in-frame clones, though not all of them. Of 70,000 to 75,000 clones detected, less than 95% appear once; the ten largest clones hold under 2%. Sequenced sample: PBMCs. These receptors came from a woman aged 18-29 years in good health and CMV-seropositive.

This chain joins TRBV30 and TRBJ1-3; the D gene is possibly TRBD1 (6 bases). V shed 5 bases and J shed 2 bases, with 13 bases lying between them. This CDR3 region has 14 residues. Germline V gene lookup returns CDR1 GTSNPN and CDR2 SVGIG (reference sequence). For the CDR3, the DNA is TGTGCCTGGGACTCAGGGGACGCTGGAAACACCATATATTTT. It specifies CAWDSGDAGNTIYF.

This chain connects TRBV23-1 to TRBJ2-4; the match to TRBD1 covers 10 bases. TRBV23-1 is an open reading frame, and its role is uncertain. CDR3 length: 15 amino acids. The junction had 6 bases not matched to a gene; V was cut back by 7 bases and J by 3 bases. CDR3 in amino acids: CASIRTGGDKNIQYF. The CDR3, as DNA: TGCGCCAGCATTCGGACAGGGGGTGACAAAAACATTCAGTACTTC.

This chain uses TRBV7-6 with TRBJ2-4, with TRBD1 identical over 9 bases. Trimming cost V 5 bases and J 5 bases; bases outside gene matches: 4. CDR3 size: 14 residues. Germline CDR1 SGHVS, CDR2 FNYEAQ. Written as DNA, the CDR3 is TGTGCCAGCAGCCCGGGGACAGGGCAAAACATTCAGTACTTC. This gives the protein CASSPGTGQNIQYF.

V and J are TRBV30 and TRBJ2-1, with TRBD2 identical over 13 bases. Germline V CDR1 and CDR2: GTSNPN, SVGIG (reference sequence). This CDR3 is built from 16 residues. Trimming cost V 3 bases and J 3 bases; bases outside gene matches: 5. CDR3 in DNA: TGTGCCTGGAGCTGGACTAGCGGGGGCCGCTACAATGAGCAGTTCTTC. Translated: CAWSWTSGGRYNEQFF.

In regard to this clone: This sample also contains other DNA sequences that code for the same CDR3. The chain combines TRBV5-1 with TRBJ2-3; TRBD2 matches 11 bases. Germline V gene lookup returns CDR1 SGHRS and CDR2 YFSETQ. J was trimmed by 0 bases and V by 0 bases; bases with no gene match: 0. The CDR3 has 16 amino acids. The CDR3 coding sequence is TGCGCCAGCAGCTTGGGACTAGCGGGAAGCACAGATACGCAGTATTTT. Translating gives CASSLGLAGSTDTQYF.

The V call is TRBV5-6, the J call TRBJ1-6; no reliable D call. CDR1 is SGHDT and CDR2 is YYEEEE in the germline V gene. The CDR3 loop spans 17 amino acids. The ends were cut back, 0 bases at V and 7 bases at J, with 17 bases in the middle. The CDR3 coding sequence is TGTGCCAGCAGCTTGGCCAGAGGTTGGGGAGGAAATTCACCCCTCCACTTT. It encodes CASSLARGWGGNSPLHF.

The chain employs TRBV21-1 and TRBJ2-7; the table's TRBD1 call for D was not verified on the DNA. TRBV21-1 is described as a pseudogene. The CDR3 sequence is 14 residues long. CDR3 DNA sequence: TGTGCCAGCTCGCGCGGACAAGAGACCTACGAGCAGTACTTC. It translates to CASSRGQETYEQYF.

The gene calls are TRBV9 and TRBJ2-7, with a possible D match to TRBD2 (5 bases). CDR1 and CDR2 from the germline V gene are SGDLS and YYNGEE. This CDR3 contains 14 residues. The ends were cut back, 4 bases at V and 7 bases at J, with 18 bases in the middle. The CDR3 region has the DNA TGTGCCAGCAGCCCCCGGTCCCGACGGAGGGAGCAGTACTTC. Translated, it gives CASSPRSRRREQYF.

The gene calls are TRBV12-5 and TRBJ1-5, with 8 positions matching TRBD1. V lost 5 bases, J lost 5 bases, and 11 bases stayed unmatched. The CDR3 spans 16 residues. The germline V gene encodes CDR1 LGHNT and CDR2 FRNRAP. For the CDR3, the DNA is TGTGCTAGTGGTCCTCAGGGGGCTAGTGGGGATCAGCCCCAGCATTTT. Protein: CASGPQGASGDQPQHF.

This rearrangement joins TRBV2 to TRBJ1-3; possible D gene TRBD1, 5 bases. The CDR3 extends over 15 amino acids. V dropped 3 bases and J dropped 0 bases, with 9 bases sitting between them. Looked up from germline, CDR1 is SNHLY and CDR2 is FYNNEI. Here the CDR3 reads CASSDTGFSGNTIYF. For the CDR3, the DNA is TGTGCCAGCAGTGACACAGGCTTCTCTGGAAACACCATATATTTT.

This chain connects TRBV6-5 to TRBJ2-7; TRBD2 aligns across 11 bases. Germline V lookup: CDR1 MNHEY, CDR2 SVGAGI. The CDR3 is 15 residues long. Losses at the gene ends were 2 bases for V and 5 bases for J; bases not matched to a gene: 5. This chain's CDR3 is CASSYDGTSGHEQYF. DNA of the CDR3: TGTGCCAGCAGTTACGATGGGACTAGCGGCCACGAGCAGTACTTC.

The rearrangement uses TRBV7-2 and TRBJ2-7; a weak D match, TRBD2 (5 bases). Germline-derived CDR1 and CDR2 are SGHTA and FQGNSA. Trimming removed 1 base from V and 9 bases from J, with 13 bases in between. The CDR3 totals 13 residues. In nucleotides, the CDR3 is TGTGCCAGCAGCTTAGGTTTTCGGGCGGGGCAGTACTTC. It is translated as CASSLGFRAGQYF.

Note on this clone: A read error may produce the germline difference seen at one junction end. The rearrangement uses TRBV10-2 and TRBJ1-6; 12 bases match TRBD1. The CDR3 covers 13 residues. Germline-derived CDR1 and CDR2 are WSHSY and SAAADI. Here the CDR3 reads CASSEPGTGGYVF. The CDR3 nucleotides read TGCGCCAGCAGTGAGCCCGGGACAGGGGGCTATGTCTTT.

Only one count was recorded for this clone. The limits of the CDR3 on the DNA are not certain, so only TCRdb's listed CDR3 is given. CDR3 in amino acids: CASTSGIWGETQYF. V is TRBV19 and J is TRBJ2-5; the table gives TRBD2 as D, unverified against the DNA. Germline V gene data show CDR1 as LNHDA and CDR2 as SQIVND (reference sequence). The CDR3 is made up of 14 amino acids, end residues included.

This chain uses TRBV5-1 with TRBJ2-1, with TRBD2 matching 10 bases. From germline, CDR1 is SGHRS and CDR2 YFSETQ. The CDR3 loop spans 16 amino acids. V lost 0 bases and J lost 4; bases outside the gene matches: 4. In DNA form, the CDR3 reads TGCGCCAGCAGCTTGGCCGGGACTAGCGTATACAATGAGCAGTTCTTC. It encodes CASSLAGTSVYNEQFF.

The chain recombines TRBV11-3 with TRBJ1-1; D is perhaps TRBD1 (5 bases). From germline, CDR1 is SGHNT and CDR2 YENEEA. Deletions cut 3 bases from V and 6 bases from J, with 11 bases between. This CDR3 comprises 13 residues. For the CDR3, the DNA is TGTGCCAGCAGCTTGGGGGACTTTGCTGAAGCTTTCTTT. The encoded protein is CASSLGDFAEAFF.

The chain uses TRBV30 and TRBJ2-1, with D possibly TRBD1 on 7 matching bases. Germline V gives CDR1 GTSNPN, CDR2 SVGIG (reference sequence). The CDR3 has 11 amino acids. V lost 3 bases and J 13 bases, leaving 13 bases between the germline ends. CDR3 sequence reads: CAWSEGAGQFF. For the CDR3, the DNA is TGTGCCTGGAGCGAGGGGGCGGGACAGTTCTTC.

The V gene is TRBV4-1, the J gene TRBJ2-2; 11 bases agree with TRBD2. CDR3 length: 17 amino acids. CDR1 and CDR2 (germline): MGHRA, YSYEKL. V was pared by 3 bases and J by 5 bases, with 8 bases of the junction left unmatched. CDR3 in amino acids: CASSQSSGREKTGELFF. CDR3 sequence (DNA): TGCGCCAGCAGCCAGAGTAGCGGGAGGGAGAAAACCGGGGAGCTGTTTTTT.

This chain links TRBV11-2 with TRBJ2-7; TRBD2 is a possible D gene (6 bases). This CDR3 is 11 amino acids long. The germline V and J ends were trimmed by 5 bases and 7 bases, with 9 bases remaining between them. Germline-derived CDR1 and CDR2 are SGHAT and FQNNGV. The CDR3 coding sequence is TGTGCCAGCAGCCTAGGGACTGAGCAGTACTTC. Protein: CASSLGTEQYF.

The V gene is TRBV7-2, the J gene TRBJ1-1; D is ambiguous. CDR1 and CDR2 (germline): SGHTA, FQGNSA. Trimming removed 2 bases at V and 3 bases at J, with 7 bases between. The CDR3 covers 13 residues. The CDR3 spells CASSLSLDTEAFF. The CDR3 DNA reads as TGTGCCAGCAGCTTAAGCTTGGACACTGAAGCTTTCTTT. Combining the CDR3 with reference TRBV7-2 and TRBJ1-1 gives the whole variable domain GAGVSQSPSNKVTEKGKDVELRCDPISGHTALYWYRQSLGQGLEFLIYFQGNSAPDKSGLPSDRFSAERTGGSVSTLTIQRTQQEDSAVYLCASSLSLDTEAFFGQGTRLTVV.

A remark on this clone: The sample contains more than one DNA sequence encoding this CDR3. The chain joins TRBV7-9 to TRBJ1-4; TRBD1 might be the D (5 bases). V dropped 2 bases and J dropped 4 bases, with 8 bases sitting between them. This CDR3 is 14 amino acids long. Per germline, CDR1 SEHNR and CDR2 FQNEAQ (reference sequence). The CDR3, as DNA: TGTGCCAGCAGCTTAACGGGGGGTAATGAAAAACTGTTTTTT. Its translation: CASSLTGGNEKLFF.

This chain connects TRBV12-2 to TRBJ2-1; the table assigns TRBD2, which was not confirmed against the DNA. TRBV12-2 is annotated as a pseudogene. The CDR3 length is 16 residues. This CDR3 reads CASRTPGTSIGNEQFF. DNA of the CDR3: TGTGCAAGTCGCACTCCCGGGACTAGCATCGGGAATGAGCAGTTCTTC.

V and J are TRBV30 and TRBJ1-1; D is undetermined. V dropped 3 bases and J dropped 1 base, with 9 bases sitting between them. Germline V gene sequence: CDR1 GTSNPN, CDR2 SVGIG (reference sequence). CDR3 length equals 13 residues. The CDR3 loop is CAWRNGRNTEAFF. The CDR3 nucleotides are TGTGCCTGGAGAAACGGGAGGAACACTGAAGCTTTCTTT.

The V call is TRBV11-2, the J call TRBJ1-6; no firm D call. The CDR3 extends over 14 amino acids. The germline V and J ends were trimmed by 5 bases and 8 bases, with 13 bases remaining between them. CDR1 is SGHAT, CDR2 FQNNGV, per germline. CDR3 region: CASSAGLKDSPLHF. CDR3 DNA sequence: TGTGCCAGCAGCGCCGGACTGAAGGATTCACCCCTCCACTTT.

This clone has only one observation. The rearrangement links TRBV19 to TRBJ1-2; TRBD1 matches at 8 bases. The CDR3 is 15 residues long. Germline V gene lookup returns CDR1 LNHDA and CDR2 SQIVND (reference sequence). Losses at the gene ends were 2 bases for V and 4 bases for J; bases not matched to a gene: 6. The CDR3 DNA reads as TGTGCCAGTAGTATATCCGGACAGGGCGGCTATGGCTACACCTTC. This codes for CASSISGQGGYGYTF.

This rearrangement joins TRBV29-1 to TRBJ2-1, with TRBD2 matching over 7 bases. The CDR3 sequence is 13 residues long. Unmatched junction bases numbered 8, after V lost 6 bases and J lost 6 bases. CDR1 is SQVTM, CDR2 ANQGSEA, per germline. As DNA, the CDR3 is TGCAGCGTCCACGCCCCTAGCGGCAATGAGCAGTTCTTC. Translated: CSVHAPSGNEQFF.

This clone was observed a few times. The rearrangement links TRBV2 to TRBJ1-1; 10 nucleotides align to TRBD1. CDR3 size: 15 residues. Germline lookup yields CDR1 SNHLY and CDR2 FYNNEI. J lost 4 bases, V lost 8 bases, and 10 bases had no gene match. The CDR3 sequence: CASGSGQGYGTEAFF. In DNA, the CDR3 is TGTGCCAGCGGGTCGGGACAGGGGTATGGCACTGAAGCTTTCTTT.

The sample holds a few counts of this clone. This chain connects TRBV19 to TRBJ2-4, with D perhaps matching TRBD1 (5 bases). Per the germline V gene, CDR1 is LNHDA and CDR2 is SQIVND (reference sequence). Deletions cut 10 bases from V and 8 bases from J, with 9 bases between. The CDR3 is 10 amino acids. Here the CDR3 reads CATQGDIQYF. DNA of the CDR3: TGTGCCACCCAAGGGGACATTCAGTACTTC.

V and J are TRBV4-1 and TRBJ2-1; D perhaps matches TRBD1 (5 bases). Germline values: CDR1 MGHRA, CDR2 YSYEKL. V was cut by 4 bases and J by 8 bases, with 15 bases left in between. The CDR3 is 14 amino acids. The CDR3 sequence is CASSPRIEGDEQFF. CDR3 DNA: TGCGCCAGCAGCCCTAGGATAGAAGGGGATGAGCAGTTCTTC.

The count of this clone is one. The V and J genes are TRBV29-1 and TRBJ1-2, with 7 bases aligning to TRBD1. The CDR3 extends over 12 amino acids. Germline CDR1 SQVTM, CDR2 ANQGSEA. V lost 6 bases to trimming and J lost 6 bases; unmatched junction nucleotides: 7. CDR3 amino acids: CSVWTGRDGYTF. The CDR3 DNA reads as TGCAGCGTCTGGACAGGCAGGGATGGCTACACCTTC.

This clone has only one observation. The CDR3 nucleotides read TGTGCCAGCAGGGCCGACTACAATGAGCAGTTCTTC. It translates to CASRADYNEQFF. The chain recombines TRBV2 with TRBJ2-1; no clear D. CDR1 is SNHLY, CDR2 FYNNEI, per germline. The CDR3 length is 12 residues. V lost 6 bases and J lost 3, with 6 bases in between.

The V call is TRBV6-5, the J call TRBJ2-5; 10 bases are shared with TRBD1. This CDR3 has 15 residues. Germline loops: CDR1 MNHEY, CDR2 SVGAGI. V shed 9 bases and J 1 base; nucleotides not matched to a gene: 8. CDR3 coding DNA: TGTGCCAGTAGCAAGGGACAGGGGCTCCAAGAGACCCAGTACTTC. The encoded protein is CASSKGQGLQETQYF.